This paragraph covers one T cell receptor beta chain sequence. Its antigen is unknown. Each TRB cDNA library was prepared by 5' RACE (with UMI labels). TCRdb reprocessed the 5' RACE reads and stores each CDR3 protein as one record, lacking DNA. Reported are about 110,000 distinct CDR3 sequences; the ten largest clones contain roughly 0.38%. The data derive from a study of CXCR3-negative and CXCR3-positive naive CD8 T cells. Study-level results: CXCR3-expressing naive cells carried TRB CDR3s more hydrophobic than those of CXCR3-negative naive cells.

The receptor was derived from a human donor in good health. Some clones in this sample may be carry-over from other donors' samples. Sample: naive CXCR3+ CD8+ T cells from blood. Subset of the sample: CD45RO-CCR7+CD27+CD95- naive CD8+ T cells expressing CXCR3 (TNR3+).

The CDR3 region is CASSPSGHLNTEAFF. The V and J genes are TRBV14 and TRBJ1-1; absent DNA, TCRdb's TRBD1 call cannot be checked. CDR3 length equals 15 residues. The germline CDR1 and CDR2 sequences are SGHDN and FVKESK. The full variable domain, completed using reference TRBV14 and TRBJ1-1, is EAGVTQFPSHSVIEKGQTVTLRCDPISGHDNLYWYRRVMGKEIKFLLHFVKESKQDESGMPNNRFLAERTGGTYSTLKVQPAELEDSGVYFCASSPSGHLNTEAFFGQGTRLTVV.